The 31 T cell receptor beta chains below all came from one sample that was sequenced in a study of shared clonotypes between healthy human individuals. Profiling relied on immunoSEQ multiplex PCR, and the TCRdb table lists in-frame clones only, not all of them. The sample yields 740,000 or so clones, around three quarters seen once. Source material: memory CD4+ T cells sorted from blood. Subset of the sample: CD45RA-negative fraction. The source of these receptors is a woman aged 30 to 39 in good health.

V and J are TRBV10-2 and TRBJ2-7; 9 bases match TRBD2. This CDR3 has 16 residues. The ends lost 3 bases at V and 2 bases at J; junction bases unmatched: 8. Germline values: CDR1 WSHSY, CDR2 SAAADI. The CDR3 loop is CASSEPSGRPPYEQYF. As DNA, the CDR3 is TGCGCCAGCAGTGAACCCAGCGGGAGGCCTCCCTACGAGCAGTACTTC.

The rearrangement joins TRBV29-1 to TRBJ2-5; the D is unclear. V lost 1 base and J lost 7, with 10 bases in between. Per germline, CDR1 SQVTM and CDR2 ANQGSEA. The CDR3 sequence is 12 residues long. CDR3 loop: CSVEGGGGTQYF. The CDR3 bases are TGCAGCGTTGAAGGTGGCGGTGGGACCCAGTACTTC.

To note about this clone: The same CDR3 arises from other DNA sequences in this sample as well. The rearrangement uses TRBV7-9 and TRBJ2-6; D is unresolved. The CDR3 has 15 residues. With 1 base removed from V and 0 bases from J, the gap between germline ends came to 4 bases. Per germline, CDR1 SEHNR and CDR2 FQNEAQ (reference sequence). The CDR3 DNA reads TGTGCCAGCAGCTTAGTCAGCTCTGGGGCCAACGTCCTGACTTTC. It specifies CASSLVSSGANVLTF. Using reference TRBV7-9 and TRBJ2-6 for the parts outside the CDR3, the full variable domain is DTGVSQNPRHKITKRGQNVTFRCDPISEHNRLYWYRQTLGQGPEFLTYFQNEAQLEKSRLLSDRFSAERPKGSFSTLEIQRTEQGDSAMYLCASSLVSSGANVLTFGAGSRLTVL.

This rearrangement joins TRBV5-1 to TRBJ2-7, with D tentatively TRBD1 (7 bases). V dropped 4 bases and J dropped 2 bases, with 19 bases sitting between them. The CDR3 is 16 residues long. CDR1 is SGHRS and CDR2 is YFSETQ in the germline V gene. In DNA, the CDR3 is TGCGCCAGCAGCCCGGAGGGGTGGGGACAGACCTACGAGCAGTACTTC. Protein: CASSPEGWGQTYEQYF.

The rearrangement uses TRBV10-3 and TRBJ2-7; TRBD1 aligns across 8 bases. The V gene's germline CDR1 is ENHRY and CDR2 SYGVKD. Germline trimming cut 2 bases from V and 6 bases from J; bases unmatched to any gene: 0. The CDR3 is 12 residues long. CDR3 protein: CAISEDRGEQYF. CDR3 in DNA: TGTGCCATCAGTGAGGACAGGGGCGAGCAGTACTTC.

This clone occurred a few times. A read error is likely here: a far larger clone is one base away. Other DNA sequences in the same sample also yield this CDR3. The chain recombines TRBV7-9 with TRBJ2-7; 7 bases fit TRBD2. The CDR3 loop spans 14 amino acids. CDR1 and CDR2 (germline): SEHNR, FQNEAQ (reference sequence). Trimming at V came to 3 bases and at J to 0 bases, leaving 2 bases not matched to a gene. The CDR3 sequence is CASSFQRDSYEQYF. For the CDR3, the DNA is TGTGCCAGCAGCTTCCAGCGGGACTCCTACGAGCAGTACTTC. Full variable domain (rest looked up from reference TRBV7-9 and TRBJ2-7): DTGVSQNPRHKITKRGQNVTFRCDPISEHNRLYWYRQTLGQGPEFLTYFQNEAQLEKSRLLSDRFSAERPKGSFSTLEIQRTEQGDSAMYLCASSFQRDSYEQYFGPGTRLTVT.

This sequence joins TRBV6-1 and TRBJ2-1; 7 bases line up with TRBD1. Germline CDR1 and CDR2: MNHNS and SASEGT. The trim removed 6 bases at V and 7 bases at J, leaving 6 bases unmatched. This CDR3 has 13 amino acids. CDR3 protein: CASRPGQTNEQFF. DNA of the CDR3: TGTGCCAGCAGACCGGGACAGACAAATGAGCAGTTCTTC.

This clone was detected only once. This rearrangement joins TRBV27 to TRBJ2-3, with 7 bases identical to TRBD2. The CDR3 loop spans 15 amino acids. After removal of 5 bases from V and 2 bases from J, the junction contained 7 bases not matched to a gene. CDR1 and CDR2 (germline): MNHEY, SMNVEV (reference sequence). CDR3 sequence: CASSREGGVTDTQYF. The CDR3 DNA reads TGTGCCAGCAGTCGCGAGGGAGGGGTCACAGATACGCAGTATTTT.

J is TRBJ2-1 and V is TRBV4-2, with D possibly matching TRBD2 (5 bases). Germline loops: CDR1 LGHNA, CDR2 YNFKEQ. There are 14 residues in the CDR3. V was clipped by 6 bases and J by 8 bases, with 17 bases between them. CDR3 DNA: TGTGCCAGCAGTCCCCGGGGTGACATTCATGAGCAGTTCTTC. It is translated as CASSPRGDIHEQFF.

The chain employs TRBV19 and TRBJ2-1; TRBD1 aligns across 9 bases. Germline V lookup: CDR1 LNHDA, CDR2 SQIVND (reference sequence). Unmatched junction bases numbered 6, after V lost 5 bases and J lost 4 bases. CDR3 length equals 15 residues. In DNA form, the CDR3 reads TGTGCCAGTAGTGTCCGGGACAGGGAGTACAATGAGCAGTTCTTC. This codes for CASSVRDREYNEQFF.

Here the CDR3 reads CASSRDSPRLSEQYF. Here the CDR3 DNA reads TGTGCCAGCAGTCGGGACAGCCCAAGGCTTTCCGAGCAGTACTTC. This chain joins TRBV6-5 and TRBJ2-7; 7 bases are a match to TRBD1. The CDR3 spans 15 residues. The germline gives CDR1 MNHEY, CDR2 SVGAGI. The V gene end was trimmed by 5 bases and the J gene end by 6 bases; junction bases not matched to a gene: 13.

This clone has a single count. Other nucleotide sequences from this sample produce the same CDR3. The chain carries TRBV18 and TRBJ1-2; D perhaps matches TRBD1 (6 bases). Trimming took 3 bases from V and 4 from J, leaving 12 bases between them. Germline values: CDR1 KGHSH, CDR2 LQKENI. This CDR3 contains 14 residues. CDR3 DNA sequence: TGTGCCAGCTCACCGGCAGGGGAAGGCTATGGCTACACCTTC. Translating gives CASSPAGEGYGYTF. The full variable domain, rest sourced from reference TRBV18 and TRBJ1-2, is NAGVMQNPRHLVRRRGQEARLRCSPMKGHSHVYWYRQLPEEGLKFMVYLQKENIIDESGMPKERFSAEFPKEGPSILRIQQVVRGDSAAYFCASSPAGEGYGYTFGSGTRLTVV.

The CDR3 here is CASSLEQPTDTQYF. The CDR3 bases are TGTGCCAGCAGCTTGGAGCAGCCCACAGATACGCAGTATTTT. V and J are TRBV5-5 and TRBJ2-3; D is uncertain. The CDR3 runs 14 residues. Germline lookup yields CDR1 SGHKS and CDR2 YYEKEE (reference sequence). Between the trimmed V and J ends, which lost 0 bases and 2 bases, there was a span of 7 bases.

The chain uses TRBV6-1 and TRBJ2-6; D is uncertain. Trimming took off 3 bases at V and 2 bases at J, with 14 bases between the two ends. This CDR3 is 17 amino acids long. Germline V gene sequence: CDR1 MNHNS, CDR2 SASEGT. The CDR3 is CASSDQYLVAGANVLTF. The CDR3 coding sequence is TGTGCCAGCAGTGACCAATACTTAGTGGCTGGGGCCAACGTCCTGACTTTC.

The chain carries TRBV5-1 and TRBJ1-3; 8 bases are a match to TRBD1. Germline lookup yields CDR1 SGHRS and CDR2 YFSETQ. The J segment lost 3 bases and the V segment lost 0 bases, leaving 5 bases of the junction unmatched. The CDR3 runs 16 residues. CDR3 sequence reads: CASSLAGGIYGNTIYF. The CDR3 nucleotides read TGCGCCAGCAGCTTGGCAGGGGGCATATATGGAAACACCATATATTTT.

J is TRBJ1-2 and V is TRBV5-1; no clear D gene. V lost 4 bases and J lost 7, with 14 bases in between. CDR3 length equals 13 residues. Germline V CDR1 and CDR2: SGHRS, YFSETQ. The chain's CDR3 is CASSPPTTAGYTF. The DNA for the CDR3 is TGCGCCAGCAGCCCCCCTACGACGGCTGGCTACACCTTC.

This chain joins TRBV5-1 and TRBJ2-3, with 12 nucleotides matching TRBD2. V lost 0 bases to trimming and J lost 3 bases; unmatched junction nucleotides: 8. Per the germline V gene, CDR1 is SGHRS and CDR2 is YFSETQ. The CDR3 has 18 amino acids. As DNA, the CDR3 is TGCGCCAGCAGCTTGGCCCTAGCGGGAGGGGGAAGTACAGATACGCAGTATTTT. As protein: CASSLALAGGGSTDTQYF.

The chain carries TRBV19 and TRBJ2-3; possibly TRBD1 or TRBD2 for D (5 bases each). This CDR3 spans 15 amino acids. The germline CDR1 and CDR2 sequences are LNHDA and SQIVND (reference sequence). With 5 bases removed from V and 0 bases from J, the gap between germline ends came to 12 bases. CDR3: CASSRRWGSTDTQYF. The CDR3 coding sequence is TGTGCCAGTAGTCGAAGGTGGGGGAGCACAGATACGCAGTATTTT.

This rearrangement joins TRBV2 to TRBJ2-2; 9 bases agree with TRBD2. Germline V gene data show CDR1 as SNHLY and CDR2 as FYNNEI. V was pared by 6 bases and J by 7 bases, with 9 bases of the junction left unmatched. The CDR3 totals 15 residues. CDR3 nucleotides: TGTGCCAGCAGGGGAGCGGGAGGTCCGAACGGGGAGCTGTTTTTT. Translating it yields CASRGAGGPNGELFF.

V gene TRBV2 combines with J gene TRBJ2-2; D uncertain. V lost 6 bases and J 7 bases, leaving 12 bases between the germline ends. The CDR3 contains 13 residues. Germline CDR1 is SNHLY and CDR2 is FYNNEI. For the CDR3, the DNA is TGTGCCAGCAGCATAGGGTGGAACGGGGAGCTGTTTTTT. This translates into CASSIGWNGELFF.

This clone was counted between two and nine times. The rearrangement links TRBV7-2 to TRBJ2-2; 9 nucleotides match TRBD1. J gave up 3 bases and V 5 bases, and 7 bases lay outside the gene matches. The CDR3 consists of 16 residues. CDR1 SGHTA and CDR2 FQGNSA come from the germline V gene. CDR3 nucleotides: TGTGCCAGCAGCGACTACAGGGGGCCGGACACCGGGGAGCTGTTTTTT. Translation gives CASSDYRGPDTGELFF. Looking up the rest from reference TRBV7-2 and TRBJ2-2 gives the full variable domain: GAGVSQSPSNKVTEKGKDVELRCDPISGHTALYWYRQSLGQGLEFLIYFQGNSAPDKSGLPSDRFSAERTGGSVSTLTIQRTQQEDSAVYLCASSDYRGPDTGELFFGEGSRLTVL.

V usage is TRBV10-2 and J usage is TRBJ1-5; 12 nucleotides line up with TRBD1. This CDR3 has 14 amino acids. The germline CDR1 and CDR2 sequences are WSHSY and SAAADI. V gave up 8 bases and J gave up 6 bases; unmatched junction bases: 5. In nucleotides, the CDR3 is TGCGCCAGCGTGGGACAGGGGGCTGGTCAGCCCCAGCATTTT. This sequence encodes CASVGQGAGQPQHF.

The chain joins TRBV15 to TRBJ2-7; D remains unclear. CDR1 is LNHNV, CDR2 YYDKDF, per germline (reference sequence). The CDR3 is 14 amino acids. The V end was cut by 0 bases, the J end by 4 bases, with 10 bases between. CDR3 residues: CATSREYGRYEQYF. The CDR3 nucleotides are TGTGCCACCAGCAGAGAGTATGGGCGTTACGAGCAGTACTTC.

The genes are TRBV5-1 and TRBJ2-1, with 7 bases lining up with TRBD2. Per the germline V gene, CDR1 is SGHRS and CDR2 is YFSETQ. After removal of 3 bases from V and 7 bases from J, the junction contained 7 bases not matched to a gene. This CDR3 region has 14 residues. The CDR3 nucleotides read TGCGCCAGCAGCTGGGCGGGAGCCCGGAATGAGCAGTTCTTC. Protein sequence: CASSWAGARNEQFF.

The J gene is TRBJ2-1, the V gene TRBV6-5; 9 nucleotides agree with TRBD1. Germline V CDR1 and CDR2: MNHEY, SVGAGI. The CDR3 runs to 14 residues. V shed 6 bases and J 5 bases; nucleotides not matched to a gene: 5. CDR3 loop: CASSRRTGDNEQFF. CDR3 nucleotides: TGTGCCAGCAGCCGTCGGACAGGGGACAATGAGCAGTTCTTC.

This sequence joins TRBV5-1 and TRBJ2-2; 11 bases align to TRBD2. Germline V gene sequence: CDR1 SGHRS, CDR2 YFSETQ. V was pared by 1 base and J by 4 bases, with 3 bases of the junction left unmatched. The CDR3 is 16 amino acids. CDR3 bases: TGCGCCAGCAGCTTGACTAGCGGGAGTTTCACCGGGGAGCTGTTTTTT. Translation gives CASSLTSGSFTGELFF.

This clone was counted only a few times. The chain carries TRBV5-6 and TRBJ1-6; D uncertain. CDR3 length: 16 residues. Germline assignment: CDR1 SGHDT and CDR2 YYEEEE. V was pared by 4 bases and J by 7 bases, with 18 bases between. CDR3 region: CASSGRLTLGNSPLHF. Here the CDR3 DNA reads TGTGCCAGCAGCGGCCGGCTGACCCTAGGAAATTCACCCCTCCACTTT.

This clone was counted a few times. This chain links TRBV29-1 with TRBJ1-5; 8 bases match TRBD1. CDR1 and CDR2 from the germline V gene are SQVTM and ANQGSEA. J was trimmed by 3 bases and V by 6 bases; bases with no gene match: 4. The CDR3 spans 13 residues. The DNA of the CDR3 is TGCAGCGTAACAGGGGGTACCAATCAGCCCCAGCATTTT. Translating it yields CSVTGGTNQPQHF.

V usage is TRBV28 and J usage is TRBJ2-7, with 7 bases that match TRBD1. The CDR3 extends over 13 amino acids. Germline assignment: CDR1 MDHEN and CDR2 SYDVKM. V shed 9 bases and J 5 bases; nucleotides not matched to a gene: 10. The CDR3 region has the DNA TGTGCCAGTTCCAGGGGGTTGAAGAACGAGCAGTACTTC. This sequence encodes CASSRGLKNEQYF.

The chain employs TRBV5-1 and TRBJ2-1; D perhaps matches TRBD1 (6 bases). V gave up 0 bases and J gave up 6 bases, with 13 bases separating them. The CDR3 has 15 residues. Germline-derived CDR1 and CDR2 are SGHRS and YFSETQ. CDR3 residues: CASSLGRTDFNEQFF. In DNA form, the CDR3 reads TGCGCCAGCAGCTTGGGTCGGACAGATTTCAATGAGCAGTTCTTC.

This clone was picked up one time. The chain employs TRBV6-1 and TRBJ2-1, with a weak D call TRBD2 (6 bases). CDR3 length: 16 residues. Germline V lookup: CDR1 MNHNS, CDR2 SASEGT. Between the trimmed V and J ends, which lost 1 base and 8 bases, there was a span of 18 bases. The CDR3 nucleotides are TGTGCCAGCAGTGAAGACGGGTTGGCAGGGAGGTATGAGCAGTTCTTC. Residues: CASSEDGLAGRYEQFF.